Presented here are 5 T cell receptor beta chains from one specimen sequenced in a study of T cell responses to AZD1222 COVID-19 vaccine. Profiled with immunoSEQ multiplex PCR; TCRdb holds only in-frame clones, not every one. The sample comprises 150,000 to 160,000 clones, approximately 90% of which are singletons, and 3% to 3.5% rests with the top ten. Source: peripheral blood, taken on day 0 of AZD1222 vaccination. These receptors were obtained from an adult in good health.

The CDR3 loop is CASSPVGRGNNQPQHF. CDR3 DNA sequence: TGTGCCAGCAGCCCCGTTGGGCGGGGGAACAATCAGCCCCAGCATTTT. The gene calls are TRBV7-8 and TRBJ1-5, with a weak D call TRBD1 (5 bases). CDR3 length equals 16 residues. Trimming left V 5 bases short and J 3 bases short, with 17 bases between. The germline gives CDR1 SGHVS, CDR2 FQNEAQ. The whole variable domain, filled in from reference TRBV7-8 and TRBJ1-5, reads GAGVSQSPRYKVAKRGQDVALRCDPISGHVSLFWYQQALGQGPEFLTYFQNEAQLDKSGLPSDRFFAERPEGSVSTLKIQRTQQEDSAVYLCASSPVGRGNNQPQHFGDGTRLSIL.

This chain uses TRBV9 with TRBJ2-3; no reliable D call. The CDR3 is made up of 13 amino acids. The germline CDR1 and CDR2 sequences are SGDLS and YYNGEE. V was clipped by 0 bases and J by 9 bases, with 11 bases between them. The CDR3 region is CASSVDSTRTQYF. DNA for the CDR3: TGTGCCAGCAGCGTAGACTCGACGCGGACGCAGTATTTT.

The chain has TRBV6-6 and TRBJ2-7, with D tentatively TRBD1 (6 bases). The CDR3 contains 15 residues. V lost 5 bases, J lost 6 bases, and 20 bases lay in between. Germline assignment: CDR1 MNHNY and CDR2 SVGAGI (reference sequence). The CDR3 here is CASSPTGTTTAEQYF. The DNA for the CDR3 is TGTGCCAGCAGTCCCACCGGGACAACTACTGCCGAGCAGTACTTC.

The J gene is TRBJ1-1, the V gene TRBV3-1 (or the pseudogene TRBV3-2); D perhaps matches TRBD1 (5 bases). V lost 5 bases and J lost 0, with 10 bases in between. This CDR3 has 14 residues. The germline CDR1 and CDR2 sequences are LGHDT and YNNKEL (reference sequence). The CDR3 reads CASSARGLNTEAFF. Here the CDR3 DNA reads TGTGCCAGCAGCGCCCGGGGACTGAACACTGAAGCTTTCTTT.

CDR3 loop: CASSNQDHSTDTQYF. The CDR3 DNA is TGTGCCAGCAGCAACCAGGACCACAGCACAGATACGCAGTATTTT. This rearrangement joins TRBV7-2 to TRBJ2-3; D uncertain. This CDR3 comprises 15 residues. CDR1 is SGHTA and CDR2 is FQGNSA in the germline V gene. Trimming pared 5 bases from V and 0 bases from J, leaving 12 bases between.